The T cell receptor (beta chain) described here comes from a study of T cells in women clearing cervical HPV infection. Turning to this clone: Its matching antigen is unknown. The read halts 3 residues ahead of the CDR3 end, with the missing end drawn from the germline J gene.

Assay used: immunoSEQ multiplex PCR; TCRdb lists only in-frame clones, some missing. The listing contains roughly 20,000 clones. Study findings and constraints: Timing of associations relative to infection is unclear; T-cell subsets were not isolated.

With V trimmed by 0 bases and J by 3 bases, 6 bases remained unmatched. Germline-derived CDR1 and CDR2 are SGHVS and FNYEAQ. The CDR3 has 16 amino acids. The chain combines TRBV7-6 with TRBJ1-1; 8 positions agree with TRBD1. This receptor was identified in a woman between 18 and 70 years old with a cervical HPV16 infection that either progressed to CIN3+ or cleared (not recorded which). The specimen was blood buffy coat. The DNA read from the CDR3 is TGTGCCAGCAGCTTAGCCTCAGGGGGCGTGGACACTGAA. This encodes CASSLASGGVDTE. The full-length CDR3 reads as CASSLASGGVDTEAFF.